The next 28 T cell receptor beta chains were all read from a single sample in a study of T cells in Graves' hyperthyroidism and ophthalmopathy. Amplification of TCR beta CDR3 regions was performed using RNA transcripts as template. A set of HTBI primers served as the primers for a first-round RT-PCR of the TCR CDR3. MiXCR, applied by TCRdb to the multiplex PCR reads, yields one record per CDR3 protein. The table includes approximately 530,000 distinct CDR3 sequences, roughly a sixth detected once. Sequencing input: blood. These receptors all stem from a woman younger than 30 with Graves' hyperthyroidism.

The chain combines TRBV6-4 with TRBJ2-1; no reliable D call. The germline CDR1 and CDR2 sequences are MRHNA and SNTAGT. CDR3 length: 13 residues. Trimming left V 8 bases short and J 9 bases short, with 17 bases between. The CDR3 bases are TGTGCCAGCGCTGAAACTTTGGCTGTTGAGCAGTTCTTC. This sequence encodes CASAETLAVEQFF.

This clonotype was found a few times. J is TRBJ2-2 and V is TRBV24-1, with a possible D match to TRBD2 (6 bases). Trimming took off 6 bases at V and 4 bases at J, with 11 bases between the two ends. CDR1 is KGHDR, CDR2 SFDVKD, per germline. The CDR3 spans 14 residues. The CDR3 bases are TGTGCCACCAGTTCCGCGGGGAGCACCGGGGAGCTGTTTTTT. It encodes CATSSAGSTGELFF.

This clonotype has ten or more counts. The chain couples TRBV11-3 to TRBJ2-1; no reliable D call. V lost 5 bases, J lost 3 bases, and 11 bases lay in between. The CDR3 contains 14 residues. Germline V CDR1 and CDR2: SGHNT, YENEEA. The CDR3 DNA reads TGTGCCAGCAGCCCTCGACGCTACTACAATGAGCAGTTCTTC. This gives the protein CASSPRRYYNEQFF.

This clonotype was seen repeatedly, ten times or more. V gene TRBV29-1 combines with J gene TRBJ2-1; 8 bases agree with TRBD1. CDR3 length: 17 residues. Germline V gives CDR1 SQVTM, CDR2 ANQGSEA. V lost 2 bases and J lost 6; bases outside the gene matches: 15. The CDR3 DNA reads as TGCAGCGTTGAACAAGTCGTGGGCAGGGGGCAAGGCAATGAGCAGTTCTTC. Its protein is CSVEQVVGRGQGNEQFF.

The rearrangement links TRBV7-2 to TRBJ2-7; no clear D. This CDR3 region has 13 residues. The V gene's germline CDR1 is SGHTA and CDR2 FQGNSA. With 7 bases removed from V and 2 bases from J, the gap between germline ends came to 12 bases. CDR3: CASKGSSPYEQYF. CDR3 DNA: TGTGCCAGCAAGGGCAGCTCACCCTACGAGCAGTACTTC.

In its sample, this clonotype was seen many times. The chain employs TRBV5-1 and TRBJ2-7, with a weak D call TRBD2 (6 bases). CDR1 and CDR2 from the germline V gene are SGHRS and YFSETQ. V was trimmed by 4 bases and J by 0 bases, leaving 11 bases between them. CDR3 length: 14 amino acids. The CDR3 bases are TGCGCCAGCAGCGTGGGACTGACCTCCTACGAGCAGTACTTC. This sequence encodes CASSVGLTSYEQYF.

This clonotype was observed many times. The gene calls are TRBV12-3 or TRBV12-4 and TRBJ2-3, with D perhaps matching TRBD2 (6 bases). The CDR3 totals 15 residues. Between the trimmed V and J ends, which lost 4 bases and 2 bases, there was a span of 13 bases. In DNA, the CDR3 is TGTGCCAGCAGTTCACGACCACTAGCCACAGATACGCAGTATTTT. Translating gives CASSSRPLATDTQYF.

This clonotype was counted at least ten times. The genes are TRBV28 and TRBJ2-7; 7 nucleotides agree with TRBD2. Germline lookup yields CDR1 MDHEN and CDR2 SYDVKM. Trimming cost V 3 bases and J 3 bases; bases outside gene matches: 5. The CDR3 has 14 amino acids. For the CDR3, the DNA is TGTGCCAGCAGTTTCGGACCTAGCGGCTACGAGCAGTACTTC. Encoded protein: CASSFGPSGYEQYF.

This clonotype was observed a handful of times. The chain carries TRBV12-3 or TRBV12-4 and TRBJ1-6; TRBD1 might be the D (6 bases). V was pared by 5 bases and J by 6 bases, with 14 bases between. This CDR3 region has 15 residues. The CDR3 nucleotides are TGTGCCAGCAGTCCCGATGGACAGATTAATTCACCCCTCCACTTT. It is translated as CASSPDGQINSPLHF.

The genes are TRBV6-1 and TRBJ2-6, with D perhaps TRBD2 (6 bases). The CDR3 covers 16 residues. The germline CDR1 and CDR2 sequences are MNHNS and SASEGT. The V and J ends lost 7 bases and 3 bases respectively, with 16 bases between them. The CDR3 DNA follows: TGTGCCAGCAAAGGGCGGGATTCGGGTGGGGCCAACGTCCTGACTTTC. Its protein is CASKGRDSGGANVLTF.

The V gene is TRBV20-1, the J gene TRBJ1-5; 7 nucleotides align to TRBD1. Per germline, CDR1 DFQATT and CDR2 SNEGSKA (reference sequence). J lost 0 bases, V lost 2 bases, and 13 bases had no gene match. The CDR3 spans 18 residues. CDR3 loop: CSARFADRAIYSNQPQHF. Written as DNA, the CDR3 is TGCAGTGCTAGATTCGCCGACAGGGCCATTTATAGCAATCAGCCCCAGCATTTT.

This clonotype occurred many times. The rearrangement links TRBV10-3 to TRBJ2-2; the match to TRBD1 covers 10 bases. CDR1 ENHRY and CDR2 SYGVKD come from the germline V gene. The CDR3 length is 17 residues. Trimming removed 4 bases from V and 6 bases from J; junction bases left unmatched: 11. CDR3 DNA: TGTGCCATCAGTGTGGGGGACAGGGGCTCGTACGCCGGGGAGCTGTTTTTT. Translation: CAISVGDRGSYAGELFF.

The rearrangement links TRBV28 to TRBJ1-1, with D uncertain. CDR1 and CDR2 (germline): MDHEN, SYDVKM. The CDR3 extends over 12 amino acids. V was shortened by 0 bases and J by 6 bases, with 5 bases between the two germline ends. This CDR3 is CASSLWCSEAFF. The CDR3 nucleotides are TGTGCCAGCAGTTTATGGTGTTCTGAAGCTTTCTTT.

V usage is TRBV18 and J usage is TRBJ2-2, with D perhaps matching TRBD1 (6 bases). The CDR3 extends over 15 amino acids. Trimming pared 5 bases from V and 4 bases from J, leaving 14 bases between. Germline loops: CDR1 KGHSH, CDR2 LQKENI. In nucleotides, the CDR3 is TGTGCCAGCTCAGGACTTACAGGGTTCACCGGGGAGCTGTTTTTT. This gives the protein CASSGLTGFTGELFF.

This clonotype has at least ten counts. The chain recombines TRBV7-2 with TRBJ2-5, with a weak D call TRBD2 (6 bases). Germline V lookup: CDR1 SGHTA, CDR2 FQGNSA. The CDR3 is 11 amino acids. V was pared by 5 bases and J by 5 bases, with 6 bases between. CDR3 loop: CASSGGETQYF. The CDR3 region has the DNA TGTGCCAGCAGCGGAGGGGAGACCCAGTACTTC.

This clonotype was seen at least ten times. The gene calls are TRBV6-2 or TRBV6-3 and TRBJ2-7; 9 bases match TRBD1. This CDR3 spans 15 amino acids. The junction had 4 bases not matched to a gene; V was cut back by 2 bases and J by 2 bases. Germline V gene lookup returns CDR1 MNHEY and CDR2 SVGEGT. The CDR3 region has the DNA TGTGCCAGCAGTTACATTGGACAGGGGACCTACGAGCAGTACTTC. Its translation: CASSYIGQGTYEQYF.

This clonotype occurred a few times. The J gene is TRBJ1-1, the V gene TRBV12-3 or TRBV12-4; tentatively, D is TRBD1 (5 bases). There are 13 residues in the CDR3. Trimming shortened V by 6 bases and J by 3 bases, and 11 bases separated the two germline ends. CDR3 region: CASRPAGHTEAFF. CDR3 bases: TGTGCCAGCAGGCCGGCAGGGCACACTGAAGCTTTCTTT.

In the case of this clonotype: This CDR3 fails to terminate in the conserved phenylalanine or tryptophan, so it likely reflects a read error. The rearrangement joins TRBV7-2 to TRBJ2-5; D may match TRBD1 or TRBD2 (5 bases each). Germline V gene data show CDR1 as SGHTA and CDR2 as FQGNSA. The length of the CDR3 is 16 residues. CDR3 DNA sequence: TGTGCCAGCAGCTTAGCTTCAGGGAGCTATCAAGGGACCCAGTACCTC. Protein product: CASSLASGSYQGTQYL.

Worth noting for this clonotype: A much larger clone differs from this one at a single base, so this may be a read error. J is TRBJ2-7 and V is TRBV24-1; the D gene is possibly TRBD1 (5 bases). Germline loops: CDR1 KGHDR, CDR2 SFDVKD. CDR3 length: 17 amino acids. CDR3 bases: TGTGCCACCAGTGACTCCGATGGGGCGGATGAAGCCTACGAGCCGTACTTC. It specifies CATSDSDGADEAYEPYF.

This clonotype was seen repeatedly, ten times or more. V usage is TRBV20-1 and J usage is TRBJ2-5; TRBD1 aligns across 7 bases. This CDR3 is built from 15 residues. CDR1 DFQATT and CDR2 SNEGSKA come from the germline V gene (reference sequence). V shed 3 bases and J 3 bases; nucleotides not matched to a gene: 10. CDR3 DNA sequence: TGCAGTGCTAGCAGTACAGGGGTATTAGAAGAGACCCAGTACTTC. It is translated as CSASSTGVLEETQYF.

The CDR3 spells CASRGTAQETQYF. The CDR3, as DNA: TGTGCCAGCAGGGGGACAGCACAAGAGACCCAGTACTTC. This sequence joins TRBV12-3 or TRBV12-4 and TRBJ2-5; 7 bases agree with TRBD1. The CDR3 loop spans 13 amino acids. V shed 6 bases and J 2 bases; nucleotides not matched to a gene: 3.

This clonotype appeared many times. The J gene is TRBJ1-6, the V gene TRBV5-6, with no clear D. V dropped 7 bases and J dropped 5 bases, with 10 bases sitting between them. Germline CDR1 and CDR2: SGHDT and YYEEEE. The CDR3 length is 13 residues. Here the CDR3 reads CASQDLNNSPLHF. The CDR3 DNA reads as TGTGCCAGCCAGGACCTCAATAATTCACCCCTCCACTTT.

This clonotype was counted at least ten times. The chain recombines TRBV7-2 with TRBJ2-5, with no clear D. Trimming stripped 1 base from V and 1 base from J, with 4 bases between. Per the germline V gene, CDR1 is SGHTA and CDR2 is FQGNSA. CDR3 size: 13 residues. The CDR3 DNA sequence: TGTGCCAGCAGCTTAGAACGCCAAGAGACCCAGTACTTC. This translates into CASSLERQETQYF.

In its sample, this clonotype was seen a few times. The gene calls are TRBV6-1 and TRBJ2-2; D gene ambiguous. Trimming removed 6 bases at V and 8 bases at J, with 13 bases between. Germline V lookup: CDR1 MNHNS, CDR2 SASEGT. The CDR3 totals 13 residues. The CDR3 DNA is TGTGCCAGCAGGGCCCTTGTGGCGGGGGAGCTGTTTTTT. Translated: CASRALVAGELFF.

This clonotype was seen more than once but under ten times. V is TRBV12-3 or TRBV12-4 and J is TRBJ1-6; 9 nucleotides align to TRBD1. This CDR3 comprises 18 residues. J lost 5 bases, V lost 5 bases, and 13 bases had no gene match. In DNA form, the CDR3 reads TGTGCCAGCAGTCCATCGGGACAGGGACGAGGGCATAATTCACCCCTCCACTTT. Protein: CASSPSGQGRGHNSPLHF.

The chain carries TRBV28 and TRBJ2-7, with D possibly called TRBD1 or TRBD2 (5 bases each). CDR1 MDHEN and CDR2 SYDVKM come from the germline V gene. Trimming shortened V by 8 bases and J by 5 bases, and 22 bases separated the two germline ends. This CDR3 is built from 15 residues. The CDR3 nucleotides are TGTGCCAGCTCACCGATAGGGCGAGGGGAAGACGAGCAGTACTTC. Protein product: CASSPIGRGEDEQYF.

The table lists this clonotype with a few counts. This chain joins TRBV2 and TRBJ1-6; D unresolved. Germline CDR1 reads SNHLY; CDR2 reads FYNNEI. CDR3 length equals 13 residues. V lost 3 bases to trimming and J lost 13 bases, with 13 bases between them. The CDR3 nucleotides are TGTGCCAGCAGTGACGTCAGGAGGATTCCCCTCCACTTT. Protein sequence: CASSDVRRIPLHF.

This clonotype was counted many times. The J gene is TRBJ2-7, the V gene TRBV20-1; 8 nucleotides agree with TRBD1. The germline V gene has CDR1 DFQATT and CDR2 SNEGSKA (reference sequence). J lost 8 bases, V lost 1 base, and 10 bases had no gene match. The CDR3 is made up of 14 amino acids. Here the CDR3 DNA reads TGCAGTGCTAGAGCAAGAGGACAGGGCTCTCAGCAGTACTTC. Translated: CSARARGQGSQQYF.